The entry below gives a single TCR beta chain sequence along with its context. What it binds is unknown. The same CDR3 can be traced to other DNA sequences in this sample. The data were obtained in a study of human versus mouse CDR3 diversity and MHC coevolution. Libraries were prepared by immunoSEQ multiplex PCR; TCRdb keeps only in-frame clonotypes and omits some of them. The repertoire includes about 77,000 clones, just under 95% of them detected once, and less than 0.19% sits in the top ten. Study results and caveats: Human CDR3s averaged more deletions and insertions than mouse CDR3s. By iCHAO1, human TCR beta clonotypes numbered approximately 1.6 million, the most.

The CDR3 has 15 residues. Germline assignment: CDR1 ENHRY and CDR2 SYGVKD. The V gene end was trimmed by 6 bases and the J gene end by 2 bases; junction bases not matched to a gene: 9. The sequencing input was naive CD4+ T cells from blood. Noted subset: CD45RO-negative CD62L-positive naive CD4 T cells. The chain couples TRBV10-3 to TRBJ2-7; 8 positions agree with TRBD1. The receptor comes from a person aged 25 to 75 in good health. The CDR3 region is CAISSAGTGPYEQYF. The CDR3 DNA reads TGTGCCATCAGCTCTGCCGGGACAGGTCCCTACGAGCAGTACTTC.